This passage covers 29 T cell receptor beta chains from one sample sequenced in a study of blood T cell repertoires in COVID-19. TCRdb keeps only in-frame clones here, not all; method: immunoSEQ multiplex PCR. The data hold around 170,000 clones, with around nine tenths observed a single time. The sample taken for sequencing was peripheral blood. All receptors come from a man aged 45-60 years with acute or convalescent COVID-19.

The chain has TRBV11-2 and TRBJ2-7, with a possible D match to TRBD2 (6 bases). Trimming shortened V by 5 bases and J by 6 bases, and 14 bases separated the two germline ends. CDR3 size: 13 residues. Looked up from germline, CDR1 is SGHAT and CDR2 is FQNNGV. CDR3 sequence: CASSLRGGREQYF. In DNA form, the CDR3 reads TGTGCCAGCAGCCTCCGCGGAGGGCGCGAGCAGTACTTC.

The genes are TRBV27 and TRBJ1-1; D possibly corresponds to TRBD1 (6 bases). Germline lookup yields CDR1 MNHEY and CDR2 SMNVEV (reference sequence). V lost 2 bases and J 6 bases, leaving 10 bases between the germline ends. The CDR3 is 13 residues long. The CDR3: CASSLLGQSEAFF. The DNA for the CDR3 is TGTGCCAGCAGTTTACTGGGACAATCTGAAGCTTTCTTT.

The rearrangement uses TRBV24-1 and TRBJ2-5, with a tentative D call TRBD1 (5 bases). The CDR3 totals 15 residues. V was cut by 0 bases and J by 4 bases, with 11 bases left in between. CDR1 and CDR2 (germline): KGHDR, SFDVKD. The CDR3 here is CATSDLGQGGETQYF. The CDR3 DNA reads TGTGCCACCAGTGATTTGGGTCAGGGTGGAGAGACCCAGTACTTC.

The J gene is TRBJ2-4, the V gene TRBV30; 7 bases are shared with TRBD1. CDR1 and CDR2 (germline): GTSNPN, SVGIG (reference sequence). The CDR3 is 17 residues long. Germline trimming cut 3 bases from V and 0 bases from J; bases unmatched to any gene: 11. DNA for the CDR3: TGTGCCTGGAGCACGCCCGGGACAGCTTTAGCCAAAAACATTCAGTACTTC. Protein sequence: CAWSTPGTALAKNIQYF.

The chain joins TRBV7-9 to TRBJ2-2, with D perhaps matching TRBD2 (6 bases). This CDR3 contains 15 residues. Germline lookup yields CDR1 SEHNR and CDR2 FQNEAQ (reference sequence). V was pared by 5 bases and J by 5 bases, with 15 bases between. The CDR3 loop reads CASSPTWDSTGELFF. The CDR3 region has the DNA TGTGCCAGCAGCCCTACATGGGACTCTACCGGGGAGCTGTTTTTT.

V and J are TRBV6-2 or TRBV6-3 and TRBJ1-6; 11 bases match TRBD1. Germline V gene lookup returns CDR1 MNHEY and CDR2 SVGEGT. The CDR3 spans 15 residues. J lost 9 bases, V lost 2 bases, and 3 bases had no gene match. The CDR3 region has the DNA TGTGCCAGCAGTTACGTCGGGACAGGGGGTTCACCCCTCCACTTT. Translated, it gives CASSYVGTGGSPLHF.

The chain carries TRBV7-6 and TRBJ2-5, with TRBD1 identical over 9 bases. The V and J ends lost 1 base and 0 bases, in that order; junction bases with no gene match: 6. Looked up from germline, CDR1 is SGHVS and CDR2 is FNYEAQ. This CDR3 spans 17 amino acids. The CDR3 region has the DNA TGTGCCAGCAGCTTAGTAGTACAGGGGGCGTACCAAGAGACCCAGTACTTC. Translated, it gives CASSLVVQGAYQETQYF.

V gene TRBV10-3 combines with J gene TRBJ1-2; TRBD1 aligns across 12 bases. The ends lost 6 bases at V and 10 bases at J; junction bases unmatched: 9. Germline CDR1 is ENHRY and CDR2 is SYGVKD. This CDR3 has 14 amino acids. CDR3 nucleotide sequence: TGTGCCATCAGCGGGGACAGGGGGCTCGAACCCTACACCTTC. Residues: CAISGDRGLEPYTF.

V gene TRBV9 combines with J gene TRBJ2-3; D might be TRBD2 (6 bases). The V end lost 0 bases, the J end lost 4 bases, and 12 bases lay between the germline ends. Germline V gene lookup returns CDR1 SGDLS and CDR2 YYNGEE. This CDR3 is built from 15 residues. The CDR3, as DNA: TGTGCCAGCAGCGTAGCTCTATGGGGGGCAGATACGCAGTATTTT. Protein: CASSVALWGADTQYF.

This chain joins TRBV7-3 and TRBJ2-5, with TRBD1 as a possible D gene (6 bases). V lost 2 bases and J 2 bases, leaving 12 bases between the germline ends. The CDR3 is 15 residues long. Germline-derived CDR1 and CDR2 are SGHTA and FQGTGA. The CDR3 loop reads CASSLGGQRQETQYF. In DNA, the CDR3 is TGTGCCAGCAGCTTAGGAGGACAGAGGCAAGAGACCCAGTACTTC.

This clone was detected once. The V gene is TRBV2, the J gene TRBJ1-4; D call uncertain. CDR1 is SNHLY and CDR2 is FYNNEI in the germline V gene. This CDR3 is built from 17 residues. V was cut by 7 bases and J by 2 bases, with 20 bases left in between. The CDR3 nucleotides read TGTGCCAGCACCCGGCCTAGGCCCCCGGTCACTAATGAAAAACTGTTTTTT. Translated, it gives CASTRPRPPVTNEKLFF.

The chain combines TRBV7-2 with TRBJ1-1, with 7 positions matching TRBD1. The length of the CDR3 is 14 residues. The V gene's germline CDR1 is SGHTA and CDR2 FQGNSA. J gave up 5 bases and V 6 bases, and 9 bases lay outside the gene matches. The DNA of the CDR3 is TGTGCCAGCAGTCTTCTAGGGGGCGCGACTGAAGCTTTCTTT. Translated: CASSLLGGATEAFF.

This chain links TRBV14 with TRBJ2-4; a possible D gene is TRBD2 (6 bases). This CDR3 comprises 17 residues. CDR1 SGHDN and CDR2 FVKESK come from the germline V gene. The V end was cut by 0 bases, the J end by 8 bases, with 20 bases between. CDR3 DNA: TGTGCCAGCAGCCAAGATAACGGCGGGCCTCCGGGGGACATTCAGTACTTC. This sequence encodes CASSQDNGGPPGDIQYF.

This chain links TRBV10-3 with TRBJ1-1, with 7 bases that match TRBD1. This CDR3 is 11 amino acids long. CDR1 ENHRY and CDR2 SYGVKD come from the germline V gene. The trim removed 4 bases at V and 11 bases at J, leaving 4 bases unmatched. The CDR3 here is CAISGQGEAFF. In DNA, the CDR3 is TGTGCCATCAGTGGGCAGGGGGAGGCTTTCTTT.

This clone occurred once. This chain uses TRBV7-2 with TRBJ2-2; 8 positions match TRBD1. With V trimmed by 2 bases and J by 4 bases, 3 bases remained unmatched. Germline CDR1 is SGHTA and CDR2 is FQGNSA. This CDR3 is built from 15 residues. This CDR3 is CASSLRTGSTGELFF. DNA of the CDR3: TGTGCCAGCAGCTTAAGGACAGGGTCCACCGGGGAGCTGTTTTTT.

This chain uses TRBV10-3 with TRBJ1-2; 9 bases are shared with TRBD1. The CDR3 contains 17 residues. V gave up 3 bases and J gave up 1 base; unmatched junction bases: 9. Germline lookup yields CDR1 ENHRY and CDR2 SYGVKD. The CDR3 bases are TGTGCCATCAGTGAATTTCATGGACAGGGGAATAACTATGGCTACACCTTC. It encodes CAISEFHGQGNNYGYTF.

The chain combines TRBV5-1 with TRBJ1-1; 9 nucleotides match TRBD1. The trim removed 4 bases at V and 7 bases at J, leaving 2 bases unmatched. Germline V gene data show CDR1 as SGHRS and CDR2 as YFSETQ. The CDR3 is 12 amino acids. Written as DNA, the CDR3 is TGCGCCAGCAGCCTGGGACAGGGTGAAGCTTTCTTT. It encodes CASSLGQGEAFF. Looking up the rest from reference TRBV5-1 and TRBJ1-1 gives the full variable domain: KAGVTQTPRYLIKTRGQQVTLSCSPISGHRSVSWYQQTPGQGLQFLFEYFSETQRNKGNFPGRFSGRQFSNSRSEMNVSTLELGDSALYLCASSLGQGEAFFGQGTRLTVV.

The chain uses TRBV28 and TRBJ2-7, with D perhaps TRBD1 (6 bases). Germline V gene sequence: CDR1 MDHEN, CDR2 SYDVKM. This CDR3 spans 16 amino acids. V lost 6 bases, J lost 5 bases, and 23 bases lay in between. CDR3 sequence reads: CASSPLPLGAPHEQYF. The CDR3, as DNA: TGTGCCAGCAGCCCCCTCCCCCTGGGGGCTCCCCACGAGCAGTACTTC. The whole variable domain, remainder taken from reference TRBV28 and TRBJ2-7, is DVKVTQSSRYLVKRTGEKVFLECVQDMDHENMFWYRQDPGLGLRLIYFSYDVKMKEKGDIPEGYSVSREKKERFSLILESASTNQTSMYLCASSPLPLGAPHEQYFGPGTRLTVT.

This chain connects TRBV24-1 to TRBJ1-2, with 7 bases that match TRBD1. The trim removed 3 bases at V and 7 bases at J, leaving 10 bases unmatched. The CDR3 has 15 amino acids. Germline CDR1 is KGHDR and CDR2 is SFDVKD. CDR3 sequence: CATSDPVTGNGGYTF. In DNA, the CDR3 is TGTGCCACCAGTGATCCGGTGACAGGGAACGGTGGCTACACCTTC.

CDR3: CASSLRNRDAQYF. Here the CDR3 DNA reads TGTGCCAGCAGCTTAAGGAACAGGGATGCTCAGTACTTC. V and J are TRBV7-2 and TRBJ2-5; weak D call: TRBD1 (6 bases). Trimming cost V 2 bases and J 11 bases, with 15 bases left between them. The germline V gene has CDR1 SGHTA and CDR2 FQGNSA. The CDR3 contains 13 residues.

The chain combines TRBV19 with TRBJ1-3; 8 bases line up with TRBD1. The CDR3 is made up of 15 amino acids. V gave up 5 bases and J gave up 3 bases; unmatched junction bases: 6. CDR1 and CDR2 from the germline V gene are LNHDA and SQIVND (reference sequence). This CDR3 reads CASSRRTGIGNTIYF. The CDR3 DNA is TGTGCCAGTAGTCGCCGGACAGGGATTGGAAACACCATATATTTT.

V gene TRBV7-9 combines with J gene TRBJ2-1, with D tentatively TRBD2 (6 bases). The V gene lost 7 bases and the J gene lost 1 base, with 14 bases spanning the gap. The germline gives CDR1 SEHNR, CDR2 FQNEAQ (reference sequence). This CDR3 region has 15 residues. CDR3 region: CASNPTGESYNEQFF. As DNA, the CDR3 is TGTGCCAGCAACCCTACGGGGGAATCCTACAATGAGCAGTTCTTC.

The chain employs TRBV18 and TRBJ1-5, with D hard to call. Deletions cut 5 bases from V and 3 bases from J, with 8 bases between. The CDR3 consists of 13 residues. Germline V gene lookup returns CDR1 KGHSH and CDR2 LQKENI. The chain's CDR3 is CASSDGDNQPQHF. DNA for the CDR3: TGTGCCAGCTCAGACGGGGACAATCAGCCCCAGCATTTT.

This chain uses TRBV27 with TRBJ2-7, with D maybe TRBD2 (6 bases). The CDR3 covers 15 residues. Trimming pared 6 bases from V and 2 bases from J, leaving 17 bases between. Germline values: CDR1 MNHEY, CDR2 SMNVEV (reference sequence). CDR3 residues: CASRRGGTDPYEQYF. In DNA, the CDR3 is TGTGCCAGCAGGAGAGGCGGGACGGACCCCTACGAGCAGTACTTC.

The V gene is TRBV6-5, the J gene TRBJ2-1; D is undetermined. V was pared by 7 bases and J by 6 bases, with 10 bases between. The CDR3 runs 12 residues. Germline lookup yields CDR1 MNHEY and CDR2 SVGAGI. CDR3 protein: CASTGRLNEQFF. CDR3 DNA: TGTGCCAGCACAGGTCGGCTCAATGAGCAGTTCTTC.

The rearrangement joins TRBV30 to TRBJ2-1; 16 bases agree with TRBD2. This CDR3 has 16 residues. Germline V gives CDR1 GTSNPN, CDR2 SVGIG (reference sequence). CDR3 protein: CAWGLAGGHLRNEQFF. The DNA for the CDR3 is TGTGCTTGGGGACTAGCGGGGGGGCATTTGCGCAATGAGCAGTTCTTC.

A remark on this clone: In the same sample, other DNA sequences code for this CDR3. J is TRBJ1-1 and V is TRBV30; TRBD1 might be the D (5 bases). V lost 3 bases and J 1 base, leaving 9 bases between the germline ends. Looked up from germline, CDR1 is GTSNPN and CDR2 is SVGIG (reference sequence). This CDR3 is 13 amino acids long. CDR3 coding DNA: TGTGCCTGGAGCGTCGACAGGAACACTGAAGCTTTCTTT. Residues: CAWSVDRNTEAFF.

CDR3 coding DNA: TGCGCCAGCAGCCAACCGCTCAGGGGAAAGGCTGGAAACACCATATATTTT. Translated, it gives CASSQPLRGKAGNTIYF. The chain has TRBV4-1 and TRBJ1-3; maybe TRBD1 (6 bases). Trimming removed 2 bases at V and 2 bases at J, with 16 bases between. Looked up from germline, CDR1 is MGHRA and CDR2 is YSYEKL. This CDR3 spans 17 amino acids.

Notes on this clone: The junction differs from germline at one of its ends, possibly a read error. The chain couples TRBV4-1 to TRBJ2-3; the D gene is possibly TRBD1 (6 bases). Germline V lookup: CDR1 MGHRA, CDR2 YSYEKL. The length of the CDR3 is 13 residues. The CDR3 bases are TGCGCCAGCAGCCAACGAAGAGAGTATTACAGGGCTTTT. Its translation: CASSQRREYYRAF.